These 17 T cell receptor beta chains were sequenced from one sample in a study of blood T cells in healthy people across ages. A second roughly 6 to 12 cycle PCR used barcoded and J-beta primers. Each CDR3 protein gets one entry after TCRdb re-called the 5' RACE reads with MiXCR. The profile shows 1.5 million or so distinct CDR3 sequences, roughly 43% of them singletons. The specimen was blood. These TCRs come from a woman aged 18-30 years in good health.

The rearrangement joins TRBV5-1 to TRBJ2-7, with 10 bases fitting TRBD2. The CDR3 loop spans 15 amino acids. CDR1 SGHRS and CDR2 YFSETQ come from the germline V gene. With V trimmed by 3 bases and J by 5 bases, 8 bases remained unmatched. CDR3 amino acids: CASSSRAGGGNEQYF. CDR3 DNA sequence: TGCGCCAGCAGCTCCAGAGCGGGAGGGGGAAACGAGCAGTACTTC.

This clonotype was seen only a few times. V usage is TRBV11-2 and J usage is TRBJ2-7; D may match TRBD1 or TRBD2 (5 bases each). CDR1 is SGHAT and CDR2 is FQNNGV in the germline V gene. The V and J ends lost 2 bases and 7 bases respectively, with 12 bases between them. The CDR3 has 13 amino acids. CDR3 amino acids: CASSLSWDGEQYF. The CDR3 region has the DNA TGTGCCAGCAGCTTATCCTGGGACGGGGAGCAGTACTTC.

The V call is TRBV4-2, the J call TRBJ2-5, with a tentative D call TRBD2 (6 bases). The V end lost 4 bases, the J end lost 1 base, and 10 bases lay between the germline ends. The CDR3 is made up of 14 amino acids. Looked up from germline, CDR1 is LGHNA and CDR2 is YNFKEQ. This chain's CDR3 is CASSPRGFQETQYF. The CDR3 DNA is TGTGCCAGCAGCCCCCGGGGGTTCCAAGAGACCCAGTACTTC.

V usage is TRBV11-2 and J usage is TRBJ2-2; D is unresolved. CDR1 SGHAT and CDR2 FQNNGV come from the germline V gene. V dropped 5 bases and J dropped 3 bases, with 10 bases sitting between them. The CDR3 is made up of 14 amino acids. The CDR3 here is CASSVMPYTGELFF. CDR3 coding DNA: TGTGCCAGCAGCGTAATGCCGTACACCGGGGAGCTGTTTTTT.

This clonotype appeared a few times. V gene TRBV7-2 combines with J gene TRBJ2-1; weak D call: TRBD2 (6 bases). In germline, CDR1 is SGHTA, CDR2 FQGNSA. V was trimmed by 3 bases and J by 4 bases, leaving 16 bases between them. This CDR3 spans 16 amino acids. The CDR3, as DNA: TGTGCCAGCAGCTTCAGCGTCCGGGGGAAATACAATGAGCAGTTCTTC. Translated, it gives CASSFSVRGKYNEQFF.

This clonotype turned up a few times. The rearrangement links TRBV7-9 to TRBJ2-5; D call uncertain. Trimming stripped 2 bases from V and 5 bases from J, with 15 bases between. The CDR3 has 15 amino acids. CDR1 is SEHNR, CDR2 FQNEAQ, per germline (reference sequence). CDR3 DNA sequence: TGTGCCAGCAGCTTATCGGGCGGATACCGGGAGACCCAGTACTTC. It codes for CASSLSGGYRETQYF.

This clonotype appeared a few times. This rearrangement joins TRBV27 to TRBJ2-5; 9 bases match TRBD1. The CDR3 loop spans 15 amino acids. Looked up from germline, CDR1 is MNHEY and CDR2 is SMNVEV (reference sequence). V was clipped by 3 bases and J by 5 bases; unmatched bases: 7. The CDR3 nucleotides read TGTGCCAGCAGTTTCCGGGACAGGGCTCACGAGACCCAGTACTTC. Translating it yields CASSFRDRAHETQYF.

This clonotype was seen only once. The chain employs TRBV7-2 and TRBJ2-1; D is ambiguous. The CDR3 contains 14 residues. Germline lookup yields CDR1 SGHTA and CDR2 FQGNSA. V was cut by 7 bases and J by 10 bases, with 20 bases left in between. CDR3 DNA: TGTGCCAGCACCGAGGACCAGAGCTCCTACGAGCAGTTCTTC. Protein product: CASTEDQSSYEQFF.

There are a few counts of this clonotype. In nucleotides, the CDR3 is TGCAGTGCTAGAGAGCGGGGGAGCTACTACGAGCAGTACTTC. It yields the protein CSARERGSYYEQYF. This chain links TRBV20-1 with TRBJ2-7, with 7 bases aligning to TRBD2. V lost 0 bases and J lost 3; bases outside the gene matches: 5. The germline CDR1 and CDR2 sequences are DFQATT and SNEGSKA (reference sequence). CDR3 length equals 14 residues.

The sample holds a few counts of this clonotype. The chain carries TRBV29-1 and TRBJ2-4; 7 bases agree with TRBD1. This CDR3 spans 15 amino acids. Germline trimming cut 7 bases from V and 0 bases from J; bases unmatched to any gene: 9. Germline CDR1 reads SQVTM; CDR2 reads ANQGSEA. The DNA for the CDR3 is TGCAGCGGGACCGGGACAGCGACAGCCAAAAACATTCAGTACTTC. Protein product: CSGTGTATAKNIQYF.

V usage is TRBV20-1 and J usage is TRBJ2-5, with TRBD2 identical over 9 bases. V gave up 0 bases and J gave up 11 bases; unmatched junction bases: 13. The CDR3 loop spans 15 amino acids. Germline V gene data show CDR1 as DFQATT and CDR2 as SNEGSKA (reference sequence). CDR3 DNA sequence: TGCAGTGCTAGAGATCTTAGGACTAGCGCGAATGAGCAGTACTTC. Translation gives CSARDLRTSANEQYF.

V gene TRBV5-1 combines with J gene TRBJ1-5; D is possibly TRBD1 (6 bases). CDR1 SGHRS and CDR2 YFSETQ come from the germline V gene. V was cut by 5 bases and J by 4 bases, with 10 bases left in between. The CDR3 is made up of 13 amino acids. The DNA of the CDR3 is TGCGCCAGCAGGGACAGTGAGAATCAGCCCCAGCATTTT. Protein sequence: CASRDSENQPQHF.

The genes are TRBV12-3 or TRBV12-4 and TRBJ2-7; TRBD1 agrees at 7 bases. V was pared by 6 bases and J by 7 bases, with 12 bases of the junction left unmatched. This CDR3 spans 14 amino acids. The CDR3 loop reads CASRRRQGLSEQYF. The CDR3 DNA reads as TGTGCCAGCAGGCGTCGACAGGGTCTTAGTGAGCAGTACTTC.

This chain's CDR3 is CSASTVGETQYF. In nucleotides, the CDR3 is TGCAGCGCTTCGACGGTGGGGGAGACCCAGTACTTC. V and J are TRBV29-1 and TRBJ2-7; no definite D call. The J call is uncertain, as TRBJ2-5 better fits the DNA end. Germline CDR1 is SQVTM and CDR2 is ANQGSEA. The CDR3 has 12 residues.

The chain couples TRBV4-1 to TRBJ1-6; no clear D gene. V lost 3 bases and J 8 bases, leaving 14 bases between the germline ends. Germline CDR1 MGHRA, CDR2 YSYEKL. This CDR3 contains 15 residues. CDR3 coding DNA: TGCGCCAGCAGCCAGCCCGGCACCGGGGATTCACCCCTCCACTTT. Translated: CASSQPGTGDSPLHF.

The V call is TRBV7-2, the J call TRBJ1-2, with a tentative D call TRBD1 (5 bases). The CDR3 totals 14 residues. Germline-derived CDR1 and CDR2 are SGHTA and FQGNSA. Trimming stripped 0 bases from V and 4 bases from J, with 9 bases between. DNA of the CDR3: TGTGCCAGCAGCTTAGCCCAGGGCCCCTATGGCTACACCTTC. Translating it yields CASSLAQGPYGYTF.

The rearrangement links TRBV9 to TRBJ2-2; tentative D call: TRBD1 (8 bases). The CDR3 contains 16 residues. Between the trimmed V and J ends, which lost 4 bases and 4 bases, there was a span of 17 bases. Germline V gene data show CDR1 as SGDLS and CDR2 as YYNGEE. This CDR3 reads CASSPQQGGSTGELFF. The CDR3 DNA reads as TGTGCCAGCAGCCCGCAACAGGGGGGGTCCACCGGGGAGCTGTTTTTT.